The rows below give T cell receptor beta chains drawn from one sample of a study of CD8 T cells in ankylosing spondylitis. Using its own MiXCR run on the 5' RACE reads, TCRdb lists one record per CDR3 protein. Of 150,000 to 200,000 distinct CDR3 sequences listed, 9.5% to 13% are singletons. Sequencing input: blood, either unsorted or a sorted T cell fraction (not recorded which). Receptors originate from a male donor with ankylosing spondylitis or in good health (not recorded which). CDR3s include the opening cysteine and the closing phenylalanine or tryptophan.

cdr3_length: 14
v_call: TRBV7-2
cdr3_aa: CASSITTGVYGYTF

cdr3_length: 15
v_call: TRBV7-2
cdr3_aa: CASSLARSSYNEQFF

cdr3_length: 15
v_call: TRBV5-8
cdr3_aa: CASSHGGYRGDEQYF

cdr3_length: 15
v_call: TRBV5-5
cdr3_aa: CASSWGQGSSYEQYF

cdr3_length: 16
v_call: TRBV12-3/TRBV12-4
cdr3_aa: CASSKGQSSRRSEQYF

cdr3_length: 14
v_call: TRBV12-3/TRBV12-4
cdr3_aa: CASSLAGAREKLFF

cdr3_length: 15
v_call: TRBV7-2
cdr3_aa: CASSPQRGGRETQYF

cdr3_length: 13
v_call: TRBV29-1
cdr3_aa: CSAGQGWNQPQHF

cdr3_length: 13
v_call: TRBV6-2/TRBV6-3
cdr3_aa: CASRQTNTDTQYF

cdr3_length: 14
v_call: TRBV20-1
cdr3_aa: CSAYSLRGSGEQYF

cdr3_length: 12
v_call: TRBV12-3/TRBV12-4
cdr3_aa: CASSHGVYEQYF

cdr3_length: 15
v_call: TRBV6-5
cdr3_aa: CASSYEAGSGNTIYF

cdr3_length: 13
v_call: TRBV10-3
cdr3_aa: CAISESSRNEQYF

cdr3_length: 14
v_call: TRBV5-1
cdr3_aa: CASSLAPGNTEAFF

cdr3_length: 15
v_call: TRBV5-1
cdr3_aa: CASASTGQGAYEQFF

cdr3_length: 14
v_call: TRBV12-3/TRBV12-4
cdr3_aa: CASRISGSANEQFF

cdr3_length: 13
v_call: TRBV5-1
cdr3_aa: CASSFDRTYEQYF

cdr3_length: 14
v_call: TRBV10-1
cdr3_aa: CASSDSRGRETQYF

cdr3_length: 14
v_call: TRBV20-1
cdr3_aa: CSARRTQSADTQYF

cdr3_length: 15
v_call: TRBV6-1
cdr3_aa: CASTGGADSNQPQHF

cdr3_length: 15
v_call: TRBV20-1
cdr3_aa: CSTRAARGGQETQYF

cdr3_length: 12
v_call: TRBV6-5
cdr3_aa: CASSYVGAEQYF